Sequencing of this TCR beta chain was carried out in a study of T-cell reconstitution after alpha-beta-depleted transplantation in children. Broader study findings: After transplant, at about two months, alpha-beta T cells were reportedly derived from several hundred expanded graft clones. Surviving recipient T cells and thymic progenitors produced the high day-60 TCRbeta diversity seen in some patients.

Researchers prepared the TCRbeta library using unique molecular identifiers, the study reports. One entry per CDR3 protein, called by TCRdb with MiXCR from the PCR reads. In the table there are about 980,000 distinct CDR3 sequences, roughly 29% of which are singletons. Trimming removed 1 base from V and 7 bases from J; junction bases left unmatched: 16. The CDR3 spans 17 residues. In germline, CDR1 is DFQATT, CDR2 SNEGSKA (reference sequence). Points on this clonotype: Its antigen is still unknown.

The specimen comprised PBMCs, mostly from graft donor cells, sampled 360 days after TCRalphabeta/CD19-depleted stem cell transplant. The genes are TRBV20-1 and TRBJ2-3; the match to TRBD2 covers 8 bases. This clonotype was obtained from a boy less than two years old who had a stem cell transplant for SCID, so the T cells may come from the graft donor. The CDR3 is CSARALARTSNWYTQYF. Written as DNA, the CDR3 is TGCAGTGCTAGAGCCCTAGCTCGGACTAGCAATTGGTATACGCAGTATTTT.